The 7 T cell receptor beta chains in this list originate from one sample, sequenced in a study of OX40 agonist ivuxolimab in advanced cancers. TCRdb's table, derived via immunoSEQ multiplex PCR, lists solely in-frame clones and lacks some. Among approximately 68,000 clones listed, roughly 86% were seen once. The sample consisted of CD4+ or CD8+ T cells sorted from blood, taken in a trial of the OX40 agonist ivuxolimab. All receptors come from an adult with an advanced solid tumor such as melanoma, head and neck, liver or kidney cancer.

This clone appeared a single time. The V call is TRBV2, the J call TRBJ1-2; D is perhaps TRBD1 (5 bases). The CDR3 has 14 amino acids. Germline CDR1 is SNHLY and CDR2 is FYNNEI. Trimming took 6 bases from V and 4 from J, leaving 15 bases between them. The CDR3 sequence is CASRTSGTSYGYTF. Written as DNA, the CDR3 is TGTGCCAGCAGAACGTCCGGGACGAGCTATGGCTACACCTTC. Complete variable domain (other parts from reference TRBV2 and TRBJ1-2): EPEVTQTPSHQVTQMGQEVILRCVPISNHLYFYWYRQILGQKVEFLVSFYNNEISEKSEIFDDQFSVERPDGSNFTLKIRSTKLEDSAMYFCASRTSGTSYGYTFGSGTRLTVV.

This clone was picked up a small number of times. The V and J genes are TRBV9 and TRBJ1-2; D perhaps matches TRBD1 (6 bases). CDR1 and CDR2 from the germline V gene are SGDLS and YYNGEE. CDR3 length: 16 amino acids. Trimming shortened V by 0 bases and J by 2 bases, and 14 bases separated the two germline ends. CDR3 DNA: TGTGCCAGCAGCGTAGGTGTGGGGGGGCAGAACTATGGCTACACCTTC. The encoded protein is CASSVGVGGQNYGYTF.

This clone is a singleton in its sample. The chain has TRBV6-1 and TRBJ1-5; D is unclear. V shed 1 base and J shed 3 bases, with 19 bases lying between them. The CDR3 has 18 residues. The germline gives CDR1 MNHNS, CDR2 SASEGT. CDR3 nucleotides: TGTGCCAGCAGTGAAGTAGAGGTTATCCTGGCACTCAATCAGCCCCAGCATTTT. Encoded protein: CASSEVEVILALNQPQHF.

This clone came up once. This chain uses TRBV5-1 with TRBJ2-1; 12 nucleotides line up with TRBD2. The CDR3 runs to 17 residues. The V gene end was trimmed by 5 bases and the J gene end by 9 bases; junction bases not matched to a gene: 15. CDR1 and CDR2 (germline): SGHRS, YFSETQ. The CDR3 coding sequence is TGCGCCAGCAGTCGTTGGACTAGCGGGATTTTACTAAGTGAGCAGTTCTTC. Translated: CASSRWTSGILLSEQFF.

With respect to this clone: At one of its ends the junction is not consistent with the germline gene, which may arise from a read error. V and J are TRBV6-6 and TRBJ2-7, with 7 bases identical to TRBD1. The CDR3 runs to 15 residues. Germline V gene sequence: CDR1 MNHNY, CDR2 SVGAGI (reference sequence). The CDR3 nucleotides read TGTGCCATCAGTGGGGGCAGGGGGACCTCTTACGAGCAGTACTTC. It codes for CAISGGRGTSYEQYF.

V is TRBV19 and J is TRBJ1-5; no clear D. V was clipped by 3 bases and J by 1 base, with 10 bases between them. This CDR3 contains 15 residues. Germline lookup yields CDR1 LNHDA and CDR2 SQIVND (reference sequence). CDR3 residues: CASSMRQVSNQPQHF. The CDR3 region has the DNA TGTGCCAGTAGTATGAGGCAGGTGAGCAATCAGCCCCAGCATTTT.

The genes are TRBV6-7 and TRBJ2-2; D uncertain. TRBV6-7 is an ORF, and what it does is uncertain. The CDR3 extends over 16 amino acids. The V and J ends lost 6 bases and 0 bases respectively, with 14 bases between them. The CDR3 reads CASRPEVQTNTGELFF. The CDR3 DNA reads TGTGCCAGCAGACCCGAGGTACAGACGAACACCGGGGAGCTGTTTTTT.